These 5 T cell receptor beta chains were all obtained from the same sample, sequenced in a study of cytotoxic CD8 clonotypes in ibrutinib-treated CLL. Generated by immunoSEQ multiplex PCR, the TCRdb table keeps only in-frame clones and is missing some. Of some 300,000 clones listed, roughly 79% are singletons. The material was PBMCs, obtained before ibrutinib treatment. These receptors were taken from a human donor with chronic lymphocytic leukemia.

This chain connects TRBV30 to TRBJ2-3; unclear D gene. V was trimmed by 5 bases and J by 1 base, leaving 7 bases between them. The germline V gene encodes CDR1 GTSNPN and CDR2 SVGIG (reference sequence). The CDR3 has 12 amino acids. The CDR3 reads CAWYAGTDTQYF. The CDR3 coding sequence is TGTGCCTGGTACGCGGGCACAGATACGCAGTATTTT.

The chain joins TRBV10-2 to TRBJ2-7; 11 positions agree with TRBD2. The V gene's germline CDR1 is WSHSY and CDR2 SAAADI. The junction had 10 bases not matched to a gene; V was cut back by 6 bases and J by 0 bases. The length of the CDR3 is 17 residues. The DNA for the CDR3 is TGCGCCAGCAGGGAGGTTAGCGGGAGGGCCCGCTCCTACGAGCAGTACTTC. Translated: CASREVSGRARSYEQYF.

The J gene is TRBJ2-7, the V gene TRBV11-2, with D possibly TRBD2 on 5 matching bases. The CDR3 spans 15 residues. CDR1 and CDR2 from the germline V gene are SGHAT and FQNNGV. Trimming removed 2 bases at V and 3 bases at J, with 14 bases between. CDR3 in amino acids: CASSLTSLAGYEQYF. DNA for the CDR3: TGTGCCAGCAGCTTAACTAGTTTGGCAGGCTACGAGCAGTACTTC.

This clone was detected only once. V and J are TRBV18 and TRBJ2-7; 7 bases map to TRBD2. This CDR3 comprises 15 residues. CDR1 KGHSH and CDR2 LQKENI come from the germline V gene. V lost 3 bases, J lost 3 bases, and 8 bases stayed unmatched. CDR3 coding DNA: TGTGCCAGCTCACCCGCTCGCGGGGGTGGCTACGAGCAGTACTTC. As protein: CASSPARGGGYEQYF.

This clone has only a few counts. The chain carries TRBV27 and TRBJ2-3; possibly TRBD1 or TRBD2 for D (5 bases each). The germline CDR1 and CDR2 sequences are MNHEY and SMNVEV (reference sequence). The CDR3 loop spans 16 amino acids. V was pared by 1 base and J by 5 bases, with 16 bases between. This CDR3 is CASSLYSPRDGDTQYF. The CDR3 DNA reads TGTGCCAGCAGTTTATACAGTCCGAGGGACGGAGATACGCAGTATTTT.